The 30 T cell receptor beta chains below were found in one sample sequenced in a study of T-cell reconstitution after alpha-beta-depleted transplantation in children. TCRbeta library preparation incorporated unique molecular identifiers. TCRdb called the PCR reads again in MiXCR, with one record for every CDR3 protein. The sample has about 90,000 distinct CDR3 sequences, around 15% seen once; the top ten hold roughly a fifth. The sample was PBMCs, mostly from graft donor cells, taken 180 days after TCRalphabeta/CD19-depleted stem cell transplant. The source is a male patient aged 2 to 9 who had a stem cell transplant for acute lymphoblastic leukemia, so the T cells may come from the graft donor.

The rearrangement links TRBV16 to TRBJ1-2, with a weak D call TRBD1 (6 bases). CDR1 is KGHSY, CDR2 FQNENV, per germline. The CDR3 is 15 residues long. Between the trimmed V and J ends, which lost 4 bases and 3 bases, there was a span of 15 bases. DNA of the CDR3: TGTGCCAGCAGCCTTGGGGGCACGGGCTACTATGGCTACACCTTC. Translating gives CASSLGGTGYYGYTF.

In its sample, this clonotype was seen many times. V usage is TRBV5-5 and J usage is TRBJ2-3, with 8 nucleotides matching TRBD2. Germline V CDR1 and CDR2: SGHKS, YYEKEE (reference sequence). With V trimmed by 2 bases and J by 0 bases, 5 bases remained unmatched. The CDR3 sequence is 16 residues long. CDR3 nucleotide sequence: TGTGCCAGCAGCTTTTTACCGGGGGGGAGCACAGATACGCAGTATTTT. This codes for CASSFLPGGSTDTQYF.

The chain joins TRBV5-1 to TRBJ1-1; D gene uncertain. This CDR3 is 14 amino acids long. Trimming stripped 4 bases from V and 1 base from J, with 11 bases between. Germline lookup yields CDR1 SGHRS and CDR2 YFSETQ. DNA of the CDR3: TGCGCCAGCAGCAAGCTAATAGGGAACACTGAAGCTTTCTTT. The encoded protein is CASSKLIGNTEAFF.

J is TRBJ2-3 and V is TRBV6-1, with 9 bases that match TRBD2. Germline values: CDR1 MNHNS, CDR2 SASEGT. This CDR3 contains 15 residues. Trimming cost V 6 bases and J 1 base; bases outside gene matches: 5. The CDR3 nucleotides are TGTGCCAGCAGACTTCTAGCGGGGCGCACAGATACGCAGTATTTT. Translation gives CASRLLAGRTDTQYF.

CDR3 coding DNA: TGTGCCAGCAGCTTCGTGTCGGTATTTCTCGACGAGCAGTACTTC. It codes for CASSFVSVFLDEQYF. The J gene is TRBJ2-7, the V gene TRBV7-9; D gene uncertain. The CDR3 loop spans 15 amino acids. V was pared by 3 bases and J by 5 bases, with 17 bases between. Germline V gene data show CDR1 as SEHNR and CDR2 as FQNEAQ (reference sequence).

This clonotype was seen a handful of times. V is TRBV20-1 and J is TRBJ1-5, with D uncertain. CDR3 length: 15 residues. Germline CDR1 is DFQATT and CDR2 is SNEGSKA (reference sequence). The ends were cut back, 0 bases at V and 0 bases at J, with 9 bases in the middle. The CDR3 nucleotides are TGCAGTGCTAGAGACCGGCGCCTTAGCAATCAGCCCCAGCATTTT. Translation: CSARDRRLSNQPQHF.

With respect to this clonotype: At one end, the junction sequence differs from germline, possibly due to a read error. The J gene is TRBJ2-7, the V gene TRBV6-1; D remains unclear. In germline, CDR1 is MNHNS, CDR2 SASEGT. The CDR3 runs 12 residues. CDR3 DNA sequence: TGTGCCAGCAGCGAAGGCCCGTGGGAGCAGTACTTC. Protein sequence: CASSEGPWEQYF.

A few counts support this clonotype. The chain uses TRBV30 and TRBJ1-5, with D unclear. This CDR3 has 15 amino acids. Trimming pared 2 bases from V and 2 bases from J, leaving 13 bases between. Germline CDR1 reads GTSNPN; CDR2 reads SVGIG (reference sequence). CDR3 coding DNA: TGTGCCTGGAGTCCCCAGGACCCCGGCAATCAGCCCCAGCATTTT. Translation gives CAWSPQDPGNQPQHF.

This clonotype has just a few counts. V usage is TRBV14 and J usage is TRBJ2-1, with 7 bases matching TRBD1. Germline values: CDR1 SGHDN, CDR2 FVKESK. Trimming took 0 bases from V and 4 from J; bases not matched to a gene: 0. CDR3 length equals 14 residues. The CDR3 sequence is CASSQETGYNEQFF. CDR3 DNA sequence: TGTGCCAGCAGCCAAGAGACAGGGTACAATGAGCAGTTCTTC.

In its sample, this clonotype was seen a few times. This chain connects TRBV12-3 or TRBV12-4 to TRBJ1-2, with D perhaps matching TRBD1 (5 bases). V was pared by 7 bases and J by 10 bases, with 13 bases between. The CDR3 runs 11 residues. The CDR3 DNA sequence: TGTGCCAGCATCTCCCAGGGTTTCTACACCTTC. Translated: CASISQGFYTF.

The chain couples TRBV10-3 to TRBJ1-1; TRBD1 matches at 10 bases. The CDR3 runs 14 residues. V was pared by 10 bases and J by 0 bases, with 5 bases of the junction left unmatched. The germline CDR1 and CDR2 sequences are ENHRY and SYGVKD. The CDR3 DNA is TGTGCCACTCGGACAGGGGGGATGAACACTGAAGCTTTCTTT. This translates into CATRTGGMNTEAFF.

This clonotype has a handful of counts. The chain employs TRBV12-3 or TRBV12-4 and TRBJ1-4, with TRBD1 matching over 9 bases. The CDR3 totals 15 residues. J gave up 6 bases and V 1 base, and 3 bases lay outside the gene matches. The CDR3 sequence: CASSLDRTGDEKLFF. The CDR3 nucleotides are TGTGCCAGCAGTTTAGATAGGACAGGGGATGAAAAACTGTTTTTT.

This clonotype was recorded many times. The V call is TRBV12-3 or TRBV12-4, the J call TRBJ1-4, with unresolved D. CDR3 size: 13 residues. The V gene lost 5 bases and the J gene lost 8 bases, with 12 bases spanning the gap. This chain's CDR3 is CASSLRIGEKLFF. The CDR3 DNA reads as TGTGCCAGCAGTCTCAGGATTGGGGAAAAACTGTTTTTT.

This clonotype was seen repeatedly, ten times or more. The chain has TRBV10-1 and TRBJ2-7, with TRBD1 matching over 7 bases. The CDR3 length is 14 residues. The germline CDR1 and CDR2 sequences are WNHNN and SYGVQD (reference sequence). The V segment lost 4 bases and the J segment 5 bases; nucleotides outside the gene matches: 8. As DNA, the CDR3 is TGCGCCAGCAGTGTGACAGGGTATGGGGACGAGCAGTACTTC. It specifies CASSVTGYGDEQYF.

This clonotype was recorded at least ten times. The rearrangement links TRBV28 to TRBJ2-1; a possible D gene is TRBD1 (6 bases). The length of the CDR3 is 15 residues. Per the germline V gene, CDR1 is MDHEN and CDR2 is SYDVKM. V dropped 1 base and J dropped 3 bases, with 10 bases sitting between them. In DNA form, the CDR3 reads TGTGCCAGCAGTTTATATGGGGGCCACTACAATGAGCAGTTCTTC. Its translation is CASSLYGGHYNEQFF.

The chain employs TRBV2 and TRBJ2-2; 8 bases agree with TRBD1. Per the germline V gene, CDR1 is SNHLY and CDR2 is FYNNEI. The CDR3 spans 16 residues. V lost 7 bases to trimming and J lost 0 bases; unmatched junction nucleotides: 7. DNA of the CDR3: TGTGCCAGCAAGCTCAGGACAGGGCCGAACACCGGGGAGCTGTTTTTT. This gives the protein CASKLRTGPNTGELFF.

This chain joins TRBV12-3 or TRBV12-4 and TRBJ1-5; weak D call: TRBD1 (6 bases). The CDR3 runs 15 residues. The V end was cut by 6 bases, the J end by 0 bases, with 12 bases between. This chain's CDR3 is CASRRDRNSNQPQHF. The CDR3 DNA is TGTGCCAGCAGGCGCGACAGGAATAGCAATCAGCCCCAGCATTTT.

The V and J genes are TRBV27 and TRBJ2-5; 7 nucleotides align to TRBD1. This CDR3 has 14 amino acids. Germline lookup yields CDR1 MNHEY and CDR2 SMNVEV (reference sequence). V shed 5 bases and J 1 base; nucleotides not matched to a gene: 4. The CDR3 here is CASSQNRGQETQYF. DNA for the CDR3: TGTGCCAGCAGTCAAAACAGGGGCCAAGAGACCCAGTACTTC.

The chain is built from TRBV4-1 and TRBJ1-6; D is unclear. The germline V gene has CDR1 MGHRA and CDR2 YSYEKL. With 3 bases removed from V and 10 bases from J, the gap between germline ends came to 7 bases. The CDR3 spans 12 residues. In nucleotides, the CDR3 is TGCGCCAGCAGCCACGAGGACTCACCCCTCCACTTT. It encodes CASSHEDSPLHF.

This clonotype was observed a few times. The V call is TRBV20-1, the J call TRBJ1-1; D is unclear. The V gene lost 6 bases and the J gene lost 0 bases, with 17 bases spanning the gap. The germline CDR1 and CDR2 sequences are DFQATT and SNEGSKA (reference sequence). There are 15 residues in the CDR3. The CDR3 nucleotides are TGCAGTGCCTCCACGAGAGAGGGCTTGAACACTGAAGCTTTCTTT. Its protein product is CSASTREGLNTEAFF.

V gene TRBV29-1 combines with J gene TRBJ2-5; D is ambiguous. This CDR3 has 13 residues. CDR1 and CDR2 from the germline V gene are SQVTM and ANQGSEA. V was clipped by 6 bases and J by 0 bases, with 11 bases between them. The chain's CDR3 is CSVRGRYQETQYF. CDR3 in DNA: TGCAGCGTGCGCGGTCGGTACCAAGAGACCCAGTACTTC. The full variable domain, in which reference TRBV29-1 and TRBJ2-5 provide the parts outside the CDR3, is SAVISQKPSRDICQRGTSLTIQCQVDSQVTMMFWYRQQPGQSLTLIATANQGSEATYESGFVIDKFPISRPNLTFSTLTVSNMSPEDSSIYLCSVRGRYQETQYFGPGTRLLVL.

The V gene is TRBV7-9, the J gene TRBJ1-2; D is unresolved. This CDR3 spans 15 amino acids. The V and J ends lost 1 base and 0 bases respectively, with 9 bases between them. Germline V gene data show CDR1 as SEHNR and CDR2 as FQNEAQ (reference sequence). CDR3 sequence reads: CASSLDVRSNYGYTF. DNA of the CDR3: TGTGCCAGCAGCTTAGACGTACGATCTAACTATGGCTACACCTTC. Variable domain in full (rest from reference TRBV7-9 and TRBJ1-2): DTGVSQNPRHKITKRGQNVTFRCDPISEHNRLYWYRQTLGQGPEFLTYFQNEAQLEKSRLLSDRFSAERPKGSFSTLEIQRTEQGDSAMYLCASSLDVRSNYGYTFGSGTRLTVV.

The genes are TRBV28 and TRBJ1-2; 10 positions match TRBD1. The CDR3 spans 14 residues. The germline V gene has CDR1 MDHEN and CDR2 SYDVKM. The J segment lost 3 bases and the V segment lost 6 bases, leaving 4 bases of the junction unmatched. The DNA for the CDR3 is TGTGCCAGCAGCAGACAGGGGGCAGACTATGGCTACACCTTC. Protein product: CASSRQGADYGYTF.

This chain joins TRBV6-4 and TRBJ1-6; no clear D. The CDR3 totals 14 residues. V lost 6 bases, J lost 4 bases, and 10 bases lay in between. CDR1 is MRHNA, CDR2 SNTAGT, per germline. CDR3 amino acids: CASRWQHYNSPLHF. For the CDR3, the DNA is TGTGCCAGCAGATGGCAACATTATAATTCACCCCTCCACTTT.

This clonotype was found many times. The chain employs TRBV12-3 or TRBV12-4 and TRBJ1-1; D remains ambiguous. Trimming took off 7 bases at V and 8 bases at J, with 17 bases between the two ends. The CDR3 consists of 13 residues. The CDR3 here is CASNPRGRVEAFF. DNA for the CDR3: TGTGCCAGCAACCCTAGAGGTCGGGTAGAAGCTTTCTTT.

This clonotype was picked up many times. The V and J genes are TRBV6-1 and TRBJ1-1; perhaps TRBD1 as D (5 bases). This CDR3 has 14 amino acids. V lost 5 bases and J 6 bases, leaving 16 bases between the germline ends. Germline assignment: CDR1 MNHNS and CDR2 SASEGT. The CDR3 coding sequence is TGTGCCAGCAGTCCTCTACAGGTTAGGCCTGAAGCTTTCTTT. Its translation is CASSPLQVRPEAFF.

This sequence joins TRBV12-3 or TRBV12-4 and TRBJ2-7; 7 bases fit TRBD1. This CDR3 comprises 17 residues. V lost 6 bases to trimming and J lost 0 bases; unmatched junction nucleotides: 14. Here the CDR3 DNA reads TGTGCCAGCAGACTAGAGGTAGGGGACAGCAGCTCCTACGAGCAGTACTTC. It specifies CASRLEVGDSSSYEQYF.

The rearrangement uses TRBV30 and TRBJ2-2; the match to TRBD2 covers 15 bases. Losses at the gene ends were 5 bases for V and 2 bases for J; bases not matched to a gene: 3. The CDR3 is 16 amino acids. The germline CDR1 and CDR2 sequences are GTSNPN and SVGIG (reference sequence). In DNA, the CDR3 is TGTGCCTGGGGGGGACTAGCGGGAGGAAACACCGGGGAGCTGTTTTTT. The encoded protein is CAWGGLAGGNTGELFF.

The table lists this clonotype with many counts. The rearrangement links TRBV7-2 to TRBJ2-3, with 9 nucleotides matching TRBD2. After removal of 5 bases from V and 5 bases from J, the junction contained 11 bases not matched to a gene. CDR3 size: 16 residues. In germline, CDR1 is SGHTA, CDR2 FQGNSA. The CDR3 nucleotides are TGTGCCAGCAGCGTCCTTGGCGGGGGGGCCATAGATACGCAGTATTTT. As protein: CASSVLGGGAIDTQYF.

This clonotype has a count of ten or more. The chain employs TRBV20-1 and TRBJ2-7; either TRBD1 or TRBD2 may fit D (5 bases each). This CDR3 spans 14 amino acids. V was pared by 1 base and J by 3 bases, with 13 bases between. CDR1 DFQATT and CDR2 SNEGSKA come from the germline V gene (reference sequence). The CDR3 coding sequence is TGCAGTGCTAGAGGGTCGGGGACCCTCTACGAGCAGTACTTC. Translation: CSARGSGTLYEQYF.